This T cell receptor (beta chain) was sequenced in a study of T-cell reconstitution after alpha-beta-depleted transplantation in children. The CDR3 sequence is 13 residues long. CDR1 SGDLS and CDR2 YYNGEE come from the germline V gene. The V and J ends lost 0 bases and 2 bases respectively, with 5 bases between them. This clonotype has a count of ten or more. Using unique molecular identifiers, the investigators prepared the TCRbeta library. MiXCR was run by TCRdb on the PCR reads, yielding one entry per CDR3 protein. The sample includes approximately 350,000 distinct CDR3 sequences, roughly 15% of them seen just once.

Sequences were derived from PBMCs, sampled from the stem cell graft. The sequence derives from a human donor who donated a stem cell graft to a child with Fanconi anemia. The gene calls are TRBV9 and TRBJ1-2, with D hard to call. The CDR3 sequence is CASSVDPNYGYTF. DNA for the CDR3: TGTGCCAGCAGCGTAGACCCCAACTATGGCTACACCTTC.